Listed below are T cell receptor beta chains from one sample, sequenced in a study of T cells in Graves' hyperthyroidism and ophthalmopathy. MiXCR was run by TCRdb on the multiplex PCR reads, yielding one entry per CDR3 protein. The profile shows 350,000 to 400,000 distinct CDR3 sequences, just under 15% of them singletons. Specimen: blood. These receptors were collected from a young woman with Graves' hyperthyroidism. CDR3s include the opening cysteine and the closing phenylalanine or tryptophan. D genes are given only for firm matches. Size is omitted from some rows. Given values are once, few, many or a class for expanded clones.

j_call clone_size v_call d_call cdr3_aa cdr3_nt
TRBJ1-4 many TRBV18 TRBD1 CASSPRDRVSGEKLFF TGTGCCAGCTCACCCCGGGACAGGGTTAGCGGTGAAAAACTGTTTTTT
TRBJ2-7 . TRBV4-2 TRBD1 CASSQTTGTAYEQYF TGTGCCAGCAGCCAAACTACCGGGACAGCTTACGAGCAGTACTTC
TRBJ1-4 . TRBV9 TRBD1 CASSPGTGGSEKLFF TGTGCCAGCAGCCCCGGGACAGGGGGGAGTGAAAAACTGTTTTTT
TRBJ2-1 many TRBV18 . CASSPLLSNEQFF TGTGCCAGCTCACCACTCCTTAGCAATGAGCAGTTCTTC
TRBJ2-7 many TRBV24-1 . CATSDRVTYEQYF TGTGCCACCAGTGACAGGGTAACCTACGAGCAGTACTTC
TRBJ2-3 . TRBV19 . CASSIGTSRSTDTQYF TGTGCCAGTAGTATAGGTACTAGCCGTAGCACAGATACGCAGTATTTT
TRBJ2-7 few TRBV5-6 TRBD2 CASSLVGGRGEQYF TGTGCCAGCAGCTTGGTCGGCGGGAGGGGCGAGCAGTACTTC
TRBJ2-2 . TRBV24-1 . CATSDLATGEDTGELFF TGTGCCACCAGTGATTTGGCGACAGGAGAAGACACCGGGGAGCTGTTTTTT
TRBJ2-2 . TRBV29-1 . CSVEDRHSGRRELFF TGCAGCGTTGAAGATCGACATTCGGGGCGACGGGAGCTGTTTTTT
TRBJ2-1 few TRBV20-1 . CSARDPWASSYNEQFF TGCAGTGCTAGAGATCCGTGGGCGAGTTCCTACAATGAGCAGTTCTTC
TRBJ2-1 many TRBV12-3/TRBV12-4 . CASSLSELHEQFF TGTGCCAGCAGTTTATCGGAGCTCCATGAGCAGTTCTTC
TRBJ2-7 many TRBV24-1 . CATSDPRQIPAEQYF TGTGCCACCAGTGATCCCCGACAGATACCCGCCGAGCAGTACTTC
TRBJ2-1 few TRBV3-1 TRBD2 CASSQNLAGGLVEQFF TGTGCCAGCAGCCAGAATCTAGCGGGAGGTTTGGTTGAGCAGTTCTTC
TRBJ2-3 many TRBV6-1 TRBD1 CASSSQTGADTQYF TGTGCCAGCAGTTCGCAGACAGGGGCAGATACGCAGTATTTT
TRBJ2-1 few TRBV7-9 . CASSLGAPAGLNEQFF TGTGCCAGCAGCTTAGGGGCCCCGGCGGGGTTGAATGAGCAGTTCTTC
TRBJ2-5 few TRBV30 . CAWSGTASFQETQYF TGTGCCTGGAGTGGGACAGCTAGCTTCCAAGAGACCCAGTACTTC
TRBJ2-1 . TRBV24-1 TRBD2 CATSDLGDSGSGNEQFF TGTGCCACCAGTGATTTGGGGGATAGCGGGAGTGGCAATGAGCAGTTCTTC
TRBJ2-7 many TRBV27 . CASSPHREEQYF TGTGCCAGCAGTCCGCACAGGGAAGAGCAGTACTTC
TRBJ2-1 many TRBV7-2 . CASSLATPGPYNEQFF TGTGCCAGCAGCTTAGCTACCCCAGGCCCCTACAATGAGCAGTTCTTC
TRBJ2-7 many TRBV4-1 . CASSQATDYEQYF TGCGCCAGCAGCCAAGCTACAGACTACGAGCAGTACTTC
TRBJ2-7 many TRBV12-3/TRBV12-4 . CASSRGLQYEQYF TGTGCCAGCAGTCGGGGGTTGCAATACGAGCAGTACTTC
TRBJ2-5 . TRBV5-5 TRBD2 CASSLHGSGREETQYF TGTGCCAGCAGCTTGCATGGTAGCGGGAGGGAAGAGACCCAGTACTTC
TRBJ2-7 few TRBV29-1 . CSVVGVYEQYF TGCAGCGTTGTCGGGGTCTACGAGCAGTACTTC
TRBJ2-7 . TRBV7-9 . CASSLVFGTEAYEQYF TGTGCCAGCAGCTTAGTTTTTGGGACGGAAGCCTACGAGCAGTACTTC
TRBJ1-6 many TRBV29-1 TRBD1 CSARTGSYNSPLHF TGCAGCGCCCGGACAGGATCCTATAATTCACCCCTCCACTTT